This is a list of T cell receptor beta chains from one sample in a study of OX40 agonist ivuxolimab in advanced cancers. Generated by immunoSEQ multiplex PCR, the TCRdb table keeps only in-frame clones and is missing some. Of fewer than 100,000 clones in the sample, about 86% were seen once. Sequencing used CD4+ or CD8+ T cells sorted from blood, obtained in a trial of the OX40 agonist ivuxolimab. These TCRs come from an adult with an advanced solid tumor such as melanoma, head and neck, liver or kidney cancer. CDR3s leave out the opening cysteine and the closing phenylalanine or tryptophan. Fields, in order: V gene, CDR3 protein.

TRBV2,ASSSRTSGRAAGELF
TRBV5-1,ASSRWVMSSTQETQY
TRBV7-2,ASSLKLAGNNEQF
TRBV5-1,ASSLGPRRGGRQETQY
TRBV7-8,ASSSGTGDEKLF
TRBV7-3,ASSKDKAYEQY
TRBV4-1,ASSQDWVRLYEQY
TRBV30,AWIPPQPPSYEQY
TRBV14,ASSQEGVTATQY
TRBV5-4,ASSLGVGASGGYT
TRBV4-2,ASSQPQEGVETQY
TRBV27,ASSPWNPLNTEAF
TRBV5-1,ASSPARASGNTIY
TRBV7-9,ASSPGQGANNEQF
TRBV7-2,ASSYGQTSGNTIY
TRBV7-9,ASSQGLGGTDTQY
TRBV29-1,SVNEGFGGELF
TRBV9,ASSVVPDTEAF
TRBV7-2,ASSLGTSGDNEQF
TRBV18,ASSPPLGGWGEKLF
TRBV10-3,AIIGRLDRGLQGRYGYT
TRBV6-6,ASSYSQLNSYGYT
TRBV6-5,ASTSPRGGGYT
TRBV28,AIRTSGRRGEQF
TRBV21-1,ASSKQVSTSGQETQY
TRBV11-1,ASSLKLGVSSYNEQF
TRBV2,ASSGNIQETQY
TRBV5-4,ASRTGLAGRSTDTQY
TRBV30,AWSGDTDVNEQY
TRBV9,ASSVEDTQY
TRBV7-2,ASSRRAGYNEQF
TRBV14,ASSQDWGAVYTEAF
TRBV5-8,ASSLYGIGNEQF
TRBV30,AWSHHITDTQY
TRBV5-1,ASSLARVQGLYNEQF
TRBV2,ASSADDYYEQY
TRBV19,VSSNRQAREAF
TRBV5-8,ASSGDGNSPLH
TRBV10-1,ASSQNRGTQY
TRBV9,ASSSYSSYNSPLH